This T cell receptor beta chain was documented in a study of blood T cell repertoires in COVID-19. Study in general: Sample material is recorded as cDNA or gDNA derived from T cells, B-cell-depleted T cells, or PBMCs.

Authors' methods: The assay estimated nucleated cells by amplifying reference gene primers. Sequencing used immunoSEQ multiplex PCR; TCRdb keeps in-frame clones, though not all of them. D and trimming come from the DNA, and the V and J calls and clone size come from that table. The sample yields 250,000 to 300,000 clones, roughly nine tenths seen once. This CDR3 contains 15 residues. CDR1 and CDR2 from the germline V gene are GTSNPN and SVGIG (reference sequence). Trimming took 4 bases from V and 3 from J; bases not matched to a gene: 4. The sequenced sample consisted of peripheral blood. This clonotype was obtained from a woman aged 25 to 45 with COVID-19, enrolled during active disease. The gene calls are TRBV30 and TRBJ1-5, with 12 bases that match TRBD1. The CDR3 spells CAWKGDRGLNQPQHF. The CDR3 DNA sequence: TGTGCCTGGAAAGGGGACAGGGGGCTCAATCAGCCCCAGCATTTT.